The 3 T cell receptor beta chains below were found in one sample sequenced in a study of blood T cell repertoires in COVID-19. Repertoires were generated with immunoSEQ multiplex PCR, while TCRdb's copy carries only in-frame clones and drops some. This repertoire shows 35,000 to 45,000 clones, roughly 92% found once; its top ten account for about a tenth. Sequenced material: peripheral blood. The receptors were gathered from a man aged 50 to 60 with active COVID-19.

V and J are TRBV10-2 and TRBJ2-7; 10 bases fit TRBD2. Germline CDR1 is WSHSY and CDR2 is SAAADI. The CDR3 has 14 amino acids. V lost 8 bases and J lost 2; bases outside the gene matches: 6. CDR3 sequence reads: CASQRLAGTYEQYF. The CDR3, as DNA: TGCGCCAGCCAGCGACTAGCGGGTACCTACGAGCAGTACTTC.

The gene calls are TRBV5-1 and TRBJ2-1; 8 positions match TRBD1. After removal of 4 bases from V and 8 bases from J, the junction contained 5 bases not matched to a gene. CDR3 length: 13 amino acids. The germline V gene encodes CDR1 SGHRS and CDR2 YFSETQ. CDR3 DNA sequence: TGCGCCAGCAGCAAGGGACAGGCCGATGAGCAGTTCTTC. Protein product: CASSKGQADEQFF.

DNA of the CDR3: TGCAGCGTCGGACTAGCGGGAGGAATTACGCAGTATTTT. Translation: CSVGLAGGITQYF. This chain links TRBV29-1 with TRBJ2-3, with 14 bases aligning to TRBD2. This CDR3 comprises 13 residues. Per germline, CDR1 SQVTM and CDR2 ANQGSEA. V shed 6 bases, J shed 8 bases, and the junction held 4 bases outside the gene matches.